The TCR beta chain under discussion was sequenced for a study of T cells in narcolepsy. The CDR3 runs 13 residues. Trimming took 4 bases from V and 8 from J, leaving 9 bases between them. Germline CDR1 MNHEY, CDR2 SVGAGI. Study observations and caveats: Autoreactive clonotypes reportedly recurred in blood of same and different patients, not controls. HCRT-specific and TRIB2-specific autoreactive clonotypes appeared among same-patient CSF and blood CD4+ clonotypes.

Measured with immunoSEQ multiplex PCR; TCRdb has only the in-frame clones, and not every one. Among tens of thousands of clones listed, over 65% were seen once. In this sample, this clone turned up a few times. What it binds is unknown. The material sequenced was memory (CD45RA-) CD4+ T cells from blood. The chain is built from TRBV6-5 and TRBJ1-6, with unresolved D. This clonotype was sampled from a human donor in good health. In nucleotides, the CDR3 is TGTGCCAGCAGTTTTCGCCTGGATTCACCCCTCCACTTT. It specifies CASSFRLDSPLHF.